These 17 T cell receptor beta chains share one sample of origin, sequenced in a study of T cell responses to AZD1222 COVID-19 vaccine. This table comes from immunoSEQ multiplex PCR, and its TCRdb copy is limited to in-frame clones, with some not included. There are around 70,000 clones in the sample; around 89% occur only once, and 4% to 5% lies in the top ten. The sample in question was peripheral blood, obtained 28 days after the second dose of the MenACWY control vaccine. These receptors were collected from an adult who received the MenACWY meningococcal vaccine as a control.

The rearrangement uses TRBV28 and TRBJ2-2; 10 bases line up with TRBD2. The ends lost 7 bases at V and 2 bases at J; junction bases unmatched: 13. Germline V gene sequence: CDR1 MDHEN, CDR2 SYDVKM. The CDR3 has 18 amino acids. This CDR3 is CASTLGGGLALNTGELFF. As DNA, the CDR3 is TGTGCCAGCACTCTAGGAGGGGGACTAGCGCTAAACACCGGGGAGCTGTTTTTT.

The chain carries TRBV7-8 and TRBJ1-1; TRBD1 aligns across 7 bases. V shed 1 base, J shed 10 bases, and the junction held 9 bases outside the gene matches. The CDR3 is 14 amino acids. The germline gives CDR1 SGHVS, CDR2 FQNEAQ. CDR3 residues: CASSLGTGVVGAFF. CDR3 sequence (DNA): TGTGCCAGCAGCTTAGGCACAGGGGTTGTCGGAGCTTTCTTT.

The chain is built from TRBV11-2 and TRBJ1-1, with D maybe TRBD1 (5 bases). CDR3 length: 15 amino acids. The germline V gene encodes CDR1 SGHAT and CDR2 FQNNGV. Trimming left V 2 bases short and J 0 bases short, with 10 bases between. CDR3 DNA: TGTGCCAGCAGCTTAACAGGCCTGATGAACACTGAAGCTTTCTTT. Its protein product is CASSLTGLMNTEAFF.

The genes are TRBV19 and TRBJ2-2, with 10 bases fitting TRBD2. V dropped 5 bases and J dropped 4; count of bases not matched to a gene: 4. The CDR3 spans 15 residues. Germline CDR1 is LNHDA and CDR2 is SQIVND (reference sequence). In DNA form, the CDR3 reads TGTGCCAGTAGTCCCCTAGCGGGGGTCACCGGGGAGCTGTTTTTT. Translation: CASSPLAGVTGELFF.

The V gene is TRBV5-4, the J gene TRBJ1-1; 9 nucleotides agree with TRBD1. V dropped 4 bases and J dropped 4; count of bases not matched to a gene: 8. Germline values: CDR1 SGHNT, CDR2 YYREEE (reference sequence). The CDR3 consists of 15 residues. The CDR3 sequence is CASSRSGTGITEAFF. The CDR3 DNA follows: TGTGCCAGCAGCAGGTCCGGGACAGGGATCACTGAAGCTTTCTTT.

The genes are TRBV18 and TRBJ2-4, with TRBD2 matching over 8 bases. V shed 3 bases, J shed 6 bases, and the junction held 7 bases outside the gene matches. This CDR3 contains 15 residues. CDR1 is KGHSH, CDR2 LQKENI, per germline. CDR3 DNA sequence: TGTGCCAGCTCACCCCAACTAGCGGAAATAAACATTCAGTACTTC. Amino acid sequence: CASSPQLAEINIQYF. The full variable domain, rest sourced from reference TRBV18 and TRBJ2-4, is NAGVMQNPRHLVRRRGQEARLRCSPMKGHSHVYWYRQLPEEGLKFMVYLQKENIIDESGMPKERFSAEFPKEGPSILRIQQVVRGDSAAYFCASSPQLAEINIQYFGAGTRLSVL.

The chain combines TRBV3-1 (or the pseudogene TRBV3-2) with TRBJ2-4; tentative D call: TRBD1 (5 bases). V lost 1 base and J 4 bases, leaving 11 bases between the germline ends. Germline loops: CDR1 LGHDT, CDR2 YNNKEL (reference sequence). This CDR3 region has 15 residues. The CDR3 DNA reads as TGTGCCAGCAGCCAAGGTAAAGCAGGGAAAAACATTCAGTACTTC. Its protein is CASSQGKAGKNIQYF.

This clone was seen more than once but under ten times. The chain combines TRBV9 with TRBJ2-3; D call uncertain. CDR1 is SGDLS and CDR2 is YYNGEE in the germline V gene. The CDR3 totals 16 residues. V was clipped by 4 bases and J by 2 bases, with 17 bases between them. CDR3 loop: CASSPGLSWITDTQYF. In DNA form, the CDR3 reads TGTGCCAGCAGCCCCGGGCTCAGCTGGATCACAGATACGCAGTATTTT.

This chain connects TRBV5-6 to TRBJ1-2; D perhaps matches TRBD1 (6 bases). The CDR3 runs to 14 residues. Per the germline V gene, CDR1 is SGHDT and CDR2 is YYEEEE. Trimming pared 3 bases from V and 5 bases from J, leaving 14 bases between. The CDR3 here is CASSSGAGGYGYTF. DNA for the CDR3: TGTGCCAGCAGCTCGGGGGCGGGCGGTTATGGCTACACCTTC.

V gene TRBV9 combines with J gene TRBJ2-3, with D maybe TRBD1 (6 bases). The CDR3 consists of 15 residues. Trimming cost V 2 bases and J 0 bases, with 10 bases left between them. Germline V gives CDR1 SGDLS, CDR2 YYNGEE. The CDR3 DNA sequence: TGTGCCAGCAGCGTTAGGACAGATAGCACAGATACGCAGTATTTT. Its translation is CASSVRTDSTDTQYF.

This chain connects TRBV21-1 to TRBJ1-2; the D call TRBD1 from the table was never checked on the DNA. TRBV21-1 is a documented pseudogene. The CDR3 sequence is 15 residues long. CDR3 bases: TGTGCCAGCAGCGCTCAGGGGAGCCGCTACTATGGCTACACCTTC. Its protein is CASSAQGSRYYGYTF.

The chain's CDR3 is CASSPPGTGNQPQHF. The CDR3 region has the DNA TGTGCCAGCTCACCACCAGGGACCGGCAATCAGCCCCAGCATTTT. The rearrangement links TRBV18 to TRBJ1-5; possibly TRBD1 for D (5 bases). Germline V gives CDR1 KGHSH, CDR2 LQKENI. CDR3 length equals 15 residues. V was trimmed by 0 bases and J by 2 bases, leaving 8 bases between them.

The genes are TRBV11-2 and TRBJ2-5, with D unresolved. Germline V gives CDR1 SGHAT, CDR2 FQNNGV. The CDR3 is 12 amino acids. Trimming stripped 1 base from V and 5 bases from J, with 5 bases between. CDR3 amino acids: CASSLGWETQYF. The CDR3 nucleotides read TGTGCCAGCAGCTTAGGGTGGGAGACCCAGTACTTC.

This chain joins TRBV5-4 and TRBJ2-1; 10 bases match TRBD1. Per germline, CDR1 SGHNT and CDR2 YYREEE (reference sequence). The CDR3 length is 13 residues. Unmatched junction bases numbered 7, after V lost 8 bases and J lost 8 bases. CDR3 loop: CASATGGRDEQFF. CDR3 nucleotide sequence: TGTGCCAGTGCGACAGGGGGCAGGGATGAGCAGTTCTTC.

This clone was detected once. V and J are TRBV20-1 and TRBJ2-7, with unresolved D. This CDR3 has 13 residues. Germline V gene lookup returns CDR1 DFQATT and CDR2 SNEGSKA (reference sequence). Trimming took off 3 bases at V and 0 bases at J, with 9 bases between the two ends. The CDR3 reads CSASFRSSYEQYF. CDR3 nucleotide sequence: TGCAGTGCTAGTTTCAGGAGCTCCTACGAGCAGTACTTC.

The rearrangement joins TRBV6-2 or TRBV6-3 to TRBJ2-3; 10 nucleotides align to TRBD2. This CDR3 has 17 residues. The ends lost 2 bases at V and 0 bases at J; junction bases unmatched: 5. Germline V gene data show CDR1 as MNHEY and CDR2 as SVGEGT. DNA of the CDR3: TGTGCCAGCAGTTACGGACTAGCGGCGATCAGCACAGATACGCAGTATTTT. This codes for CASSYGLAAISTDTQYF.

The chain joins TRBV7-2 to TRBJ1-5; D not resolved. Germline CDR1 SGHTA, CDR2 FQGNSA. Between the trimmed V and J ends, which lost 3 bases and 0 bases, there was a span of 12 bases. The CDR3 runs to 16 residues. In DNA form, the CDR3 reads TGTGCCAGCAGCTTGGTCGGAAGATATAGCAATCAGCCCCAGCATTTT. As protein: CASSLVGRYSNQPQHF.